One sample yielded the 24 T cell receptor beta chains listed below, sequenced in a study of shared clonotypes between healthy human individuals. TCRdb's table, derived via immunoSEQ multiplex PCR, lists solely in-frame clones and lacks some. Here the sample spans roughly 2.5 million clones, around nine tenths being singletons. Sequenced input: naive CD4+ T cells sorted from blood. Subset of the sample: CD45RA+ positively selected. These receptors came from a young man in good health.

Points on this clone: At the DNA level, this CDR3 is encoded by other sequences in the same sample as well. This sequence joins TRBV6-6 and TRBJ1-6; a weak D match, TRBD1 (5 bases). The V end lost 2 bases, the J end lost 8 bases, and 7 bases lay between the germline ends. The CDR3 consists of 13 residues. The V gene's germline CDR1 is MNHNY and CDR2 SVGAGI (reference sequence). The CDR3 nucleotides read TGTGCCAGCAGTTACCTGGGGGATTCACCCCTCCACTTT. It specifies CASSYLGDSPLHF.

This clone was observed a single time. The chain uses TRBV7-9 and TRBJ2-3; D not certain. Trimming stripped 3 bases from V and 2 bases from J, with 12 bases between. Germline V CDR1 and CDR2: SEHNR, FQNEAQ (reference sequence). The CDR3 loop spans 15 amino acids. The CDR3 coding sequence is TGTGCCAGCAGCTTTTCTCGAGCAGACACAGATACGCAGTATTTT. Amino acid sequence: CASSFSRADTDTQYF.

The gene calls are TRBV4-1 and TRBJ1-6; 7 positions match TRBD1. CDR1 is MGHRA and CDR2 is YSYEKL in the germline V gene. V shed 3 bases and J 10 bases; nucleotides not matched to a gene: 12. The CDR3 is made up of 16 amino acids. CDR3 DNA sequence: TGCGCCAGCAGCCAGGCTGGACAGGCCCGGTCCTCACCCCTCCACTTT. Its protein product is CASSQAGQARSSPLHF.

The V gene is TRBV7-2, the J gene TRBJ1-1; no clear D. V was pared by 3 bases and J by 7 bases, with 12 bases between. This CDR3 comprises 13 residues. Germline CDR1 SGHTA, CDR2 FQGNSA. CDR3 bases: TGTGCCAGCAGCTTCCAGCAGGCCGGTGAAGCTTTCTTT. Amino acids: CASSFQQAGEAFF. The full variable domain, in which reference TRBV7-2 and TRBJ1-1 provide the parts outside the CDR3, is GAGVSQSPSNKVTEKGKDVELRCDPISGHTALYWYRQSLGQGLEFLIYFQGNSAPDKSGLPSDRFSAERTGGSVSTLTIQRTQQEDSAVYLCASSFQQAGEAFFGQGTRLTVV.

The gene calls are TRBV21-1 and TRBJ1-5. TRBV21-1 is given as a pseudogene. CDR3 size: 16 residues. The CDR3 reads CASSKGGSYSNQPQHF. The CDR3 DNA is TGTGCCAGCAGCAAAGGTGGCAGCTATAGCAATCAGCCCCAGCATTTT.

The rearrangement links TRBV7-8 to TRBJ1-2; TRBD1 might be the D (5 bases). Germline CDR1 SGHVS, CDR2 FQNEAQ. The CDR3 spans 14 residues. Trimming left V 6 bases short and J 8 bases short, with 19 bases between. This chain's CDR3 is CASRAERGAGGYTF. The CDR3 DNA reads as TGTGCCAGCAGGGCAGAACGTGGGGCGGGAGGCTACACCTTC.

In this sample, this clone turned up once. The CDR3 spells CASSQVTSGGWYF. The DNA for the CDR3 is TGTGCCAGCAGCCAAGTTACTAGCGGGGGCTGGTACTTC. V and J are TRBV14 and TRBJ2-7; 11 nucleotides match TRBD2. The ends lost 1 base at V and 12 bases at J; junction bases unmatched: 5. Germline assignment: CDR1 SGHDN and CDR2 FVKESK. The CDR3 contains 13 residues.

The chain has TRBV7-2 and TRBJ1-5, with unresolved D. The CDR3 is made up of 16 amino acids. Between the trimmed V and J ends, which lost 1 base and 3 bases, there was a span of 13 bases. Germline loops: CDR1 SGHTA, CDR2 FQGNSA. In DNA, the CDR3 is TGTGCCAGCAGCTTAGGGCCCCGGCGCACCAATCAGCCCCAGCATTTT. This codes for CASSLGPRRTNQPQHF.

This sequence joins TRBV5-5 and TRBJ1-5, with 9 bases identical to TRBD1. The CDR3 is 16 residues long. The V gene's germline CDR1 is SGHKS and CDR2 YYEKEE (reference sequence). J was trimmed by 6 bases and V by 5 bases; bases with no gene match: 12. This CDR3 is CASSPGQGDFRQPQHF. The DNA of the CDR3 is TGTGCCAGCAGTCCGGGACAGGGCGATTTTCGTCAGCCCCAGCATTTT.

The gene calls are TRBV2 and TRBJ2-1; 9 bases line up with TRBD2. J gave up 2 bases and V 4 bases, and 12 bases lay outside the gene matches. Germline CDR1 and CDR2: SNHLY and FYNNEI. This CDR3 is built from 18 residues. The CDR3 DNA is TGTGCCAGCAGTGGAGGGGGTCCCGGGACTAGCCCCTACAATGAGCAGTTCTTC. Protein: CASSGGGPGTSPYNEQFF. Combining the CDR3 with reference TRBV2 and TRBJ2-1 gives the whole variable domain EPEVTQTPSHQVTQMGQEVILRCVPISNHLYFYWYRQILGQKVEFLVSFYNNEISEKSEIFDDQFSVERPDGSNFTLKIRSTKLEDSAMYFCASSGGGPGTSPYNEQFFGPGTRLTVL.

The J gene is TRBJ1-5, the V gene TRBV6-1, with unresolved D. Trimming removed 3 bases at V and 3 bases at J, with 9 bases between. Germline-derived CDR1 and CDR2 are MNHNS and SASEGT. The CDR3 covers 14 residues. The CDR3 nucleotides read TGTGCCAGCAGTGATAGATTTTACAATCAGCCCCAGCATTTT. Its translation: CASSDRFYNQPQHF.

DNA of the CDR3: TGTGCCAGCAGCCGGATTTCCCTATTAAACACAGATACGCAGTATTTT. Translating it yields CASSRISLLNTDTQYF. The rearrangement joins TRBV5-5 to TRBJ2-3; no clear D gene. The CDR3 contains 16 residues. Germline assignment: CDR1 SGHKS and CDR2 YYEKEE (reference sequence). V was trimmed by 4 bases and J by 2 bases, leaving 17 bases between them.

This clone was detected once. Other DNA sequences in this sample translate to the same CDR3. The genes are TRBV5-1 and TRBJ2-7; D remains unclear. Germline CDR1 is SGHRS and CDR2 is YFSETQ. The CDR3 runs to 13 residues. The V end was cut by 0 bases, the J end by 2 bases, with 6 bases between. CDR3 sequence (DNA): TGCGCCAGCAGCTTGGACCCGGCCTACGAGCAGTACTTC. Translation gives CASSLDPAYEQYF.

The chain uses TRBV27 and TRBJ2-7; D remains ambiguous. Germline V gives CDR1 MNHEY, CDR2 SMNVEV (reference sequence). CDR3 length: 13 residues. V was clipped by 6 bases and J by 4 bases, with 13 bases between them. The CDR3 sequence is CASSGTVKYEQYF. CDR3 coding DNA: TGTGCCAGCAGCGGTACCGTTAAGTACGAGCAGTACTTC.

The chain couples TRBV5-1 to TRBJ2-1; D possibly corresponds to TRBD1 (6 bases). The CDR3 is 14 amino acids. The germline V gene has CDR1 SGHRS and CDR2 YFSETQ. V lost 5 bases and J 9 bases, leaving 18 bases between the germline ends. CDR3 protein: CASRTIRDTLEQFF. As DNA, the CDR3 is TGCGCCAGCAGGACCATCCGGGACACCCTTGAGCAGTTCTTC. Full variable domain (rest looked up from reference TRBV5-1 and TRBJ2-1): KAGVTQTPRYLIKTRGQQVTLSCSPISGHRSVSWYQQTPGQGLQFLFEYFSETQRNKGNFPGRFSGRQFSNSRSEMNVSTLELGDSALYLCASRTIRDTLEQFFGPGTRLTVL.

V usage is TRBV14 and J usage is TRBJ2-3; D not certain. The germline V gene encodes CDR1 SGHDN and CDR2 FVKESK. V was trimmed by 6 bases and J by 2 bases, leaving 15 bases between them. CDR3 size: 15 residues. The DNA for the CDR3 is TGTGCCAGCAGACAGATTATCGGAATCACAGATACGCAGTATTTT. The encoded protein is CASRQIIGITDTQYF.

A word on this clone: Distinct nucleotide sequences in the sample also encode this CDR3. This chain uses TRBV5-1 with TRBJ1-4; D unclear. The CDR3 covers 14 residues. The V end lost 0 bases, the J end lost 4 bases, and 7 bases lay between the germline ends. Germline lookup yields CDR1 SGHRS and CDR2 YFSETQ. The CDR3 nucleotides read TGCGCCAGCAGCTTGGCAGGAGATAATGAAAAACTGTTTTTT. It encodes CASSLAGDNEKLFF.

The V and J genes are TRBV19 and TRBJ2-2, with 11 bases fitting TRBD2. CDR1 and CDR2 from the germline V gene are LNHDA and SQIVND (reference sequence). The CDR3 is 15 residues long. V lost 3 bases, J lost 6 bases, and 3 bases stayed unmatched. This CDR3 reads CASSIGTSGSGELFF. CDR3 nucleotides: TGTGCCAGTAGTATCGGGACTAGCGGTTCCGGGGAGCTGTTTTTT. Drawing the rest from reference TRBV19 and TRBJ2-2, the complete variable domain is DGGITQSPKYLFRKEGQNVTLSCEQNLNHDAMYWYRQDPGQGLRLIYYSQIVNDFQKGDIAEGYSVSREKKESFPLTVTSAQKNPTAFYLCASSIGTSGSGELFFGEGSRLTVL.

This clone was seen just once. This sample also contains other DNA sequences that code for the same CDR3. The chain employs TRBV10-3 and TRBJ2-1, with TRBD2 matching over 8 bases. Germline V gives CDR1 ENHRY, CDR2 SYGVKD. The V gene end was trimmed by 3 bases and the J gene end by 6 bases; junction bases not matched to a gene: 1. There are 13 residues in the CDR3. The CDR3 protein is CAISESGSNEQFF. The CDR3 coding sequence is TGTGCCATCAGTGAAAGCGGGAGCAATGAGCAGTTCTTC.

The chain links TRBV2 to TRBJ2-7; D may be TRBD2 (6 bases). The V gene's germline CDR1 is SNHLY and CDR2 FYNNEI. The V and J ends lost 3 bases and 3 bases respectively, with 12 bases between them. The CDR3 is made up of 14 amino acids. The CDR3: CASSDGGPFYEQYF. As DNA, the CDR3 is TGTGCCAGCAGTGACGGGGGTCCCTTCTACGAGCAGTACTTC. Full variable domain (rest looked up from reference TRBV2 and TRBJ2-7): EPEVTQTPSHQVTQMGQEVILRCVPISNHLYFYWYRQILGQKVEFLVSFYNNEISEKSEIFDDQFSVERPDGSNFTLKIRSTKLEDSAMYFCASSDGGPFYEQYFGPGTRLTVT.

In its sample, this clone was seen once. The gene calls are TRBV27 and TRBJ2-1; 13 positions match TRBD2. This CDR3 is 20 amino acids long. V was pared by 5 bases and J by 9 bases, with 22 bases of the junction left unmatched. Per germline, CDR1 MNHEY and CDR2 SMNVEV (reference sequence). The CDR3 is CASSNRTGTSGEGGSGEQFF. The CDR3 DNA reads TGTGCCAGCAGTAATCGGACCGGGACTAGCGGGGAGGGAGGTTCCGGTGAGCAGTTCTTC.

The chain carries TRBV9 and TRBJ2-3; TRBD2 agrees at 7 bases. CDR1 SGDLS and CDR2 YYNGEE come from the germline V gene. CDR3 length equals 16 residues. V was clipped by 0 bases and J by 3 bases; unmatched bases: 7. The CDR3 coding sequence is TGTGCCAGCAGCGTAGGAGGCGGGAGATCGACAGATACGCAGTATTTT. Residues: CASSVGGGRSTDTQYF.

About this clone: A read error may produce the germline difference seen at one junction end. The genes are TRBV7-7 and TRBJ2-1; TRBD2 matches at 10 bases. Germline CDR1 SSHAT, CDR2 FNYEAQ (reference sequence). This CDR3 is built from 15 residues. The DNA for the CDR3 is TGTGCTAGCAGCAGCGGGAGGGTCCCCTACAATGAGCAGTTCTTC. It specifies CASSSGRVPYNEQFF.

Only one count was recorded for this clone. This chain joins TRBV6-1 and TRBJ2-7; tentatively, D is TRBD1 (5 bases). Between the trimmed V and J ends, which lost 3 bases and 2 bases, there was a span of 11 bases. CDR1 and CDR2 (germline): MNHNS, SASEGT. CDR3 length: 14 amino acids. CDR3 residues: CASSDHRRTYEQYF. For the CDR3, the DNA is TGTGCCAGCAGTGACCACAGGAGAACCTACGAGCAGTACTTC.